The 31 T cell receptor beta chains below all came from one sample that was sequenced in a study of control samples from healthy donors and cancer patients. Produced via immunoSEQ multiplex PCR; TCRdb's table is partial and in-frame only. The table lists 150,000 to 200,000 clones, more than 90% of them singletons. Sequenced input: blood. These receptors came from a man between 25 and 39 years old in good health.

The rearrangement links TRBV11-2 to TRBJ1-3; D unresolved. Germline V gene sequence: CDR1 SGHAT, CDR2 FQNNGV. The CDR3 is made up of 16 amino acids. V gave up 7 bases and J gave up 0 bases, with 16 bases separating them. This CDR3 is CASTLGPRDSGNTIYF. The CDR3 nucleotides read TGTGCCAGCACCCTCGGCCCCCGGGACTCTGGAAACACCATATATTTT.

CDR3 amino acids: CASSVSGQGIGGYTF. For the CDR3, the DNA is TGTGCCAGCAGCGTAAGTGGACAGGGGATTGGGGGCTACACCTTC. The rearrangement joins TRBV9 to TRBJ1-2; 9 bases fit TRBD1. This CDR3 spans 15 amino acids. V trimming: 1 base; J trimming: 8 bases; junction bases outside the gene matches: 9. The V gene's germline CDR1 is SGDLS and CDR2 YYNGEE.

The chain couples TRBV15 to TRBJ1-4; 7 bases are shared with TRBD1. The germline V gene encodes CDR1 LNHNV and CDR2 YYDKDF (reference sequence). V shed 2 bases, J shed 5 bases, and the junction held 5 bases outside the gene matches. The CDR3 runs to 15 residues. This CDR3 reads CATSRRTGQNEKLFF. CDR3 sequence (DNA): TGTGCCACCAGCAGACGGACAGGACAAAATGAAAAACTGTTTTTT. The entire variable domain, with the rest obtained from reference TRBV15 and TRBJ1-4, is as follows: DAMVIQNPRYQVTQFGKPVTLSCSQTLNHNVMYWYQQKSSQAPKLLFHYYDKDFNNEADTPDNFQSRRPNTSFCFLDIRSPGLGDTAMYLCATSRRTGQNEKLFFGSGTQLSVL.

The chain is built from TRBV5-6 and TRBJ2-1; the match to TRBD2 covers 10 bases. The V gene's germline CDR1 is SGHDT and CDR2 YYEEEE. Losses at the gene ends were 1 base for V and 10 bases for J; bases not matched to a gene: 8. The CDR3 covers 15 residues. As DNA, the CDR3 is TGTGCCAGCAGCTTGAGCGGGGGGGGCCCCGCGGAGCAGTTCTTC. This translates into CASSLSGGGPAEQFF. Using reference TRBV5-6 and TRBJ2-1 for the parts outside the CDR3, the full variable domain is DAGVTQSPTHLIKTRGQQVTLRCSPKSGHDTVSWYQQALGQGPQFIFQYYEEEERQRGNFPDRFSGHQFPNYSSELNVNALLLGDSALYLCASSLSGGGPAEQFFGPGTRLTVL.

This chain joins TRBV10-3 and TRBJ2-4, with 11 bases lining up with TRBD1. The germline V gene has CDR1 ENHRY and CDR2 SYGVKD. The CDR3 runs to 14 residues. The V and J ends lost 10 bases and 6 bases, in that order; junction bases with no gene match: 8. The CDR3 coding sequence is TGTGCCACCGACACCGGGACAGGGGGAAACATTCAGTACTTC. This encodes CATDTGTGGNIQYF.

The V and J genes are TRBV5-3 and TRBJ1-3, with D possibly being TRBD1 (5 bases). TRBV5-3 is classed as an ORF, of uncertain function. The CDR3 totals 17 residues. V lost 0 bases to trimming and J lost 0 bases, with 13 bases between them. CDR3 sequence (DNA): TGTGCCAGAAGCTTGGGAGGGACGGAGAGCTCTGGAAACACCATATATTTT. Residues: CARSLGGTESSGNTIYF.

The gene calls are TRBV19 and TRBJ1-6; 10 bases align to TRBD1. CDR1 is LNHDA, CDR2 SQIVND, per germline (reference sequence). The CDR3 spans 15 residues. V lost 8 bases to trimming and J lost 5 bases; unmatched junction nucleotides: 6. Written as DNA, the CDR3 is TGTGCCAGTTCGGACAGGGGGACTAATAATTCACCCCTCCACTTT. Translation: CASSDRGTNNSPLHF.

V usage is TRBV10-2 and J usage is TRBJ2-5; 11 bases are a match to TRBD2. The V gene end was trimmed by 6 bases and the J gene end by 2 bases; junction bases not matched to a gene: 8. The germline V gene has CDR1 WSHSY and CDR2 SAAADI. There are 16 residues in the CDR3. The CDR3 DNA sequence: TGCGCCAGCAGAGATATGGGACTAGCGGTACAAGAGACCCAGTACTTC. Its translation: CASRDMGLAVQETQYF.

The V and J genes are TRBV6-5 and TRBJ2-7; perhaps TRBD2 as D (5 bases). This CDR3 has 14 residues. CDR1 and CDR2 from the germline V gene are MNHEY and SVGAGI. V lost 3 bases and J lost 0, with 9 bases in between. CDR3 amino acids: CASSYSASSYEQYF. As DNA, the CDR3 is TGTGCCAGCAGTTATAGCGCCAGCTCCTACGAGCAGTACTTC.

The rearrangement links TRBV5-1 to TRBJ2-2; no reliable D call. Germline CDR1 SGHRS, CDR2 YFSETQ. This CDR3 contains 14 residues. The V and J ends lost 5 bases and 2 bases respectively, with 10 bases between them. CDR3 residues: CASRVQSNTGELFF. DNA for the CDR3: TGCGCCAGCAGGGTTCAATCTAACACCGGGGAGCTGTTTTTT.

The chain carries TRBV7-9 and TRBJ2-5; 8 nucleotides match TRBD2. J was trimmed by 6 bases and V by 0 bases; bases with no gene match: 6. The germline gives CDR1 SEHNR, CDR2 FQNEAQ (reference sequence). The CDR3 runs 15 residues. Here the CDR3 reads CASSLAKAGDKTQYF. The CDR3 bases are TGTGCCAGCAGCTTAGCGAAAGCGGGGGACAAGACCCAGTACTTC.

The chain combines TRBV2 with TRBJ2-7, with TRBD2 matching over 7 bases. Germline assignment: CDR1 SNHLY and CDR2 FYNNEI. This CDR3 is built from 15 residues. After removal of 8 bases from V and 0 bases from J, the junction contained 10 bases not matched to a gene. CDR3 bases: TGTGCCAGCCGTCGGGGGGATTCCTACTCCTACGAGCAGTACTTC. Translated: CASRRGDSYSYEQYF.

This rearrangement joins TRBV19 to TRBJ2-5; tentatively, D is TRBD1 (5 bases). CDR3 length: 14 amino acids. The germline CDR1 and CDR2 sequences are LNHDA and SQIVND (reference sequence). Trimming pared 3 bases from V and 1 base from J, leaving 9 bases between. The CDR3 reads CASSIQGGQETQYF. DNA of the CDR3: TGTGCCAGTAGTATCCAGGGTGGCCAAGAGACCCAGTACTTC. Full variable domain (remainder filled in from reference TRBV19 and TRBJ2-5): DGGITQSPKYLFRKEGQNVTLSCEQNLNHDAMYWYRQDPGQGLRLIYYSQIVNDFQKGDIAEGYSVSREKKESFPLTVTSAQKNPTAFYLCASSIQGGQETQYFGPGTRLLVL.

This rearrangement joins TRBV7-9 to TRBJ2-1; D may be TRBD2 (5 bases). Trimming removed 5 bases from V and 10 bases from J, with 12 bases in between. Germline CDR1 and CDR2: SEHNR and FQNEAQ (reference sequence). The CDR3 sequence is 12 residues long. The CDR3 region is CASSPGLSEQFF. For the CDR3, the DNA is TGTGCCAGCAGCCCGGGGTTATCCGAGCAGTTCTTC.

V usage is TRBV4-3 and J usage is TRBJ2-1; no clear D gene. Germline V gene sequence: CDR1 LGHNA, CDR2 YSLEER. The CDR3 consists of 14 residues. The V and J ends lost 2 bases and 0 bases respectively, with 5 bases between them. CDR3: CASSQSRSYNEQFF. The CDR3 DNA reads as TGCGCCAGCAGCCAAAGTCGCTCCTACAATGAGCAGTTCTTC.

This chain links TRBV7-2 with TRBJ1-2; TRBD1 matches at 12 bases. The CDR3 extends over 18 amino acids. Trimming at V came to 8 bases and at J to 3 bases, leaving 16 bases not matched to a gene. CDR1 SGHTA and CDR2 FQGNSA come from the germline V gene. The CDR3 sequence: CASGRGGTGGIMHYGYTF. The CDR3 bases are TGTGCCAGCGGACGAGGTGGGACAGGGGGCATTATGCACTATGGCTACACCTTC.

CDR3 sequence (DNA): TGTGCCAGCAGCCCGATCCGCGCGAACACCGGGGAGCTGTTTTTT. Protein: CASSPIRANTGELFF. The chain employs TRBV11-2 and TRBJ2-2; D gene unclear. CDR3 length: 15 residues. Looked up from germline, CDR1 is SGHAT and CDR2 is FQNNGV. Trimming shortened V by 5 bases and J by 0 bases, and 10 bases separated the two germline ends.

The chain carries TRBV5-1 and TRBJ1-5; 7 bases match TRBD1. This CDR3 comprises 15 residues. CDR1 is SGHRS and CDR2 is YFSETQ in the germline V gene. Losses at the gene ends were 0 bases for V and 3 bases for J; bases not matched to a gene: 3. CDR3 nucleotides: TGCGCCAGCAGCTTGGGAACAGGGGACAATCAGCCCCAGCATTTT. Protein: CASSLGTGDNQPQHF.

The chain recombines TRBV28 with TRBJ1-1; 8 bases are a match to TRBD1. Germline V gives CDR1 MDHEN, CDR2 SYDVKM. The CDR3 sequence is 13 residues long. V was pared by 4 bases and J by 5 bases, with 3 bases of the junction left unmatched. CDR3 sequence reads: CASSYRDRTEAFF. Written as DNA, the CDR3 is TGTGCCAGCAGTTACCGGGACAGGACTGAAGCTTTCTTT. Variable domain in full (rest from reference TRBV28 and TRBJ1-1): DVKVTQSSRYLVKRTGEKVFLECVQDMDHENMFWYRQDPGLGLRLIYFSYDVKMKEKGDIPEGYSVSREKKERFSLILESASTNQTSMYLCASSYRDRTEAFFGQGTRLTVV.

The V call is TRBV13, the J call TRBJ1-1; TRBD1 matches 7 bases. Germline CDR1 PRHDT, CDR2 FYEKMQ (reference sequence). V dropped 5 bases and J dropped 0; count of bases not matched to a gene: 6. The CDR3 is 15 amino acids. The CDR3 loop is CASSADRVMNTEAFF. CDR3 DNA: TGTGCCAGCAGCGCTGACAGGGTGATGAACACTGAAGCTTTCTTT.

The chain joins TRBV30 to TRBJ2-5, with TRBD1 matching over 8 bases. J was trimmed by 5 bases and V by 4 bases; bases with no gene match: 6. Looked up from germline, CDR1 is GTSNPN and CDR2 is SVGIG (reference sequence). The CDR3 sequence is 13 residues long. Written as DNA, the CDR3 is TGTGCCTGGAAACAGGGGGTAAGGGAGACCCAGTACTTC. It yields the protein CAWKQGVRETQYF.

V and J are TRBV2 and TRBJ2-7, with D perhaps TRBD1 or TRBD2 (5 bases each). V was shortened by 5 bases and J by 4 bases, with 18 bases between the two germline ends. Germline-derived CDR1 and CDR2 are SNHLY and FYNNEI. CDR3 length: 15 residues. The CDR3 bases are TGTGCCAGCAGTAAGGCCGGGACCTCACTTTACGAGCAGTACTTC. It encodes CASSKAGTSLYEQYF.

J is TRBJ1-2 and V is TRBV10-3, with 7 bases identical to TRBD1. The V gene end was trimmed by 6 bases and the J gene end by 4 bases; junction bases not matched to a gene: 5. There are 13 residues in the CDR3. CDR1 and CDR2 from the germline V gene are ENHRY and SYGVKD. The CDR3, as DNA: TGTGCCATCAGCGGGGACAGCCTCTATGGCTACACCTTC. This codes for CAISGDSLYGYTF.

V is TRBV11-2 and J is TRBJ2-7; tentatively, D is TRBD1 (6 bases). Germline-derived CDR1 and CDR2 are SGHAT and FQNNGV. This CDR3 spans 14 amino acids. Trimming shortened V by 5 bases and J by 6 bases, and 17 bases separated the two germline ends. The CDR3, as DNA: TGTGCCAGCAGCCAGGAAATAGGGGGTAGCGAGCAGTACTTC. This translates into CASSQEIGGSEQYF.

This clone has just one count. The chain couples TRBV19 to TRBJ1-1; D gene uncertain. V was trimmed by 7 bases and J by 5 bases, leaving 17 bases between them. CDR1 is LNHDA, CDR2 SQIVND, per germline (reference sequence). The CDR3 is 14 residues long. The CDR3 DNA follows: TGTGCCAGTAATCCCGGGCCCCCGGAGACTGAAGCTTTCTTT. Amino acids: CASNPGPPETEAFF. Looking up the rest from reference TRBV19 and TRBJ1-1 gives the full variable domain: DGGITQSPKYLFRKEGQNVTLSCEQNLNHDAMYWYRQDPGQGLRLIYYSQIVNDFQKGDIAEGYSVSREKKESFPLTVTSAQKNPTAFYLCASNPGPPETEAFFGQGTRLTVV.

V gene TRBV7-6 combines with J gene TRBJ1-4; a possible D gene is TRBD1 (6 bases). Germline V lookup: CDR1 SGHVS, CDR2 FNYEAQ. The CDR3 sequence is 14 residues long. Trimming pared 5 bases from V and 4 bases from J, leaving 11 bases between. CDR3 region: CASSLGQINEKLFF. For the CDR3, the DNA is TGTGCCAGCAGCCTAGGACAGATTAATGAAAAACTGTTTTTT.

The rearrangement uses TRBV27 and TRBJ1-6; TRBD1 agrees at 7 bases. V gave up 6 bases and J gave up 9 bases; unmatched junction bases: 11. Germline V gene data show CDR1 as MNHEY and CDR2 as SMNVEV (reference sequence). This CDR3 comprises 15 residues. CDR3 nucleotide sequence: TGTGCCAGCAGGGGAGACGACAGGGACGCTTCACCCCTCCACTTT. Translated: CASRGDDRDASPLHF.

This clone appeared a single time. In DNA, the CDR3 is TGTGCCAGCAGCCAGAGAGACAGGGTCCAAACAGATACGCAGTATTTT. Protein sequence: CASSQRDRVQTDTQYF. This chain connects TRBV3-1 (or the pseudogene TRBV3-2) to TRBJ2-3; 7 bases agree with TRBD1. Losses at the gene ends were 3 bases for V and 3 bases for J; bases not matched to a gene: 9. Germline assignment: CDR1 LGHDT and CDR2 YNNKEL (reference sequence). The CDR3 has 16 amino acids.

The chain couples TRBV2 to TRBJ2-7; no reliable D call. The CDR3 loop spans 11 amino acids. The germline V gene has CDR1 SNHLY and CDR2 FYNNEI. V was trimmed by 4 bases and J by 2 bases, leaving 3 bases between them. The CDR3 DNA reads TGTGCCAGCAGTGGTACCTACGAGCAGTACTTC. Amino acids: CASSGTYEQYF. The full variable domain, rest sourced from reference TRBV2 and TRBJ2-7, is EPEVTQTPSHQVTQMGQEVILRCVPISNHLYFYWYRQILGQKVEFLVSFYNNEISEKSEIFDDQFSVERPDGSNFTLKIRSTKLEDSAMYFCASSGTYEQYFGPGTRLTVT.

The CDR3 DNA follows: TGTGCCAGTAGTAGGGTCGACAGCGCTGGAAACACCATATATTTT. Translation: CASSRVDSAGNTIYF. The J gene is TRBJ1-3, the V gene TRBV19; perhaps TRBD1 as D (5 bases). CDR1 LNHDA and CDR2 SQIVND come from the germline V gene (reference sequence). This CDR3 contains 15 residues. The ends were cut back, 4 bases at V and 2 bases at J, with 12 bases in the middle.

This clone came up once. The chain is built from TRBV6-2 or TRBV6-3 and TRBJ1-3; possible D gene TRBD1, 5 bases. This CDR3 contains 14 residues. Germline CDR1 and CDR2: MNHEY and SVGEGT. V dropped 4 bases and J dropped 2 bases, with 9 bases sitting between them. The CDR3 protein is CASSLGVTGNTIYF. The DNA of the CDR3 is TGTGCCAGCAGTTTGGGGGTAACTGGAAACACCATATATTTT.